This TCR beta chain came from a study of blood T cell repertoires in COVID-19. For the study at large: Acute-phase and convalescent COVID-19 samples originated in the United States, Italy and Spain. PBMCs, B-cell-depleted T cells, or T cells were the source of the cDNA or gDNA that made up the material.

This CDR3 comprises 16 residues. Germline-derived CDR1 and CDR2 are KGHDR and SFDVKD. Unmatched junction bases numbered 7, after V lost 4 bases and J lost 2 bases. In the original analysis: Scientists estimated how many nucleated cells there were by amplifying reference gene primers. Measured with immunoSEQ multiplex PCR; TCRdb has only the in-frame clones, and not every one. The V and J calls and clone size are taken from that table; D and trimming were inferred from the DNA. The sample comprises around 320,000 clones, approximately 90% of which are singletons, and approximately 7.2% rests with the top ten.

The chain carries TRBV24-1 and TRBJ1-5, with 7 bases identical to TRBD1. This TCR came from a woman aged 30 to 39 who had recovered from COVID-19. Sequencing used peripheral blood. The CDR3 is CATSDVTGDGNQPQHF. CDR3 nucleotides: TGTGCCACCAGTGACGTCACAGGGGACGGCAATCAGCCCCAGCATTTT.